This T cell receptor beta chain was sequenced for a study of blood T cell repertoires in COVID-19. Across the study: Acute and convalescent COVID-19 specimens originated in the United States, Italy and Spain. PBMCs, B-cell-depleted T cells, or T cells provided the cDNA or gDNA that made up the material.

CDR1 is SGHTA, CDR2 FQGNSA, per germline. The CDR3 has 15 amino acids. Trimming took off 5 bases at V and 4 bases at J, with 17 bases between the two ends. Clones were sequenced by immunoSEQ multiplex PCR, and TCRdb holds only the in-frame ones, with some missing. The sample yields approximately 120,000 clones, 70% to 85% seen once. The material sequenced was peripheral blood. V and J are TRBV7-2 and TRBJ2-5; the D gene is possibly TRBD1 (7 bases). The receptor was isolated from a woman older than 75 with active or convalescent COVID-19. CDR3 nucleotide sequence: TGTGCCAGCAGCCCACAGGGGAGGTACGGAGAGACCCAGTACTTC. Translation: CASSPQGRYGETQYF.